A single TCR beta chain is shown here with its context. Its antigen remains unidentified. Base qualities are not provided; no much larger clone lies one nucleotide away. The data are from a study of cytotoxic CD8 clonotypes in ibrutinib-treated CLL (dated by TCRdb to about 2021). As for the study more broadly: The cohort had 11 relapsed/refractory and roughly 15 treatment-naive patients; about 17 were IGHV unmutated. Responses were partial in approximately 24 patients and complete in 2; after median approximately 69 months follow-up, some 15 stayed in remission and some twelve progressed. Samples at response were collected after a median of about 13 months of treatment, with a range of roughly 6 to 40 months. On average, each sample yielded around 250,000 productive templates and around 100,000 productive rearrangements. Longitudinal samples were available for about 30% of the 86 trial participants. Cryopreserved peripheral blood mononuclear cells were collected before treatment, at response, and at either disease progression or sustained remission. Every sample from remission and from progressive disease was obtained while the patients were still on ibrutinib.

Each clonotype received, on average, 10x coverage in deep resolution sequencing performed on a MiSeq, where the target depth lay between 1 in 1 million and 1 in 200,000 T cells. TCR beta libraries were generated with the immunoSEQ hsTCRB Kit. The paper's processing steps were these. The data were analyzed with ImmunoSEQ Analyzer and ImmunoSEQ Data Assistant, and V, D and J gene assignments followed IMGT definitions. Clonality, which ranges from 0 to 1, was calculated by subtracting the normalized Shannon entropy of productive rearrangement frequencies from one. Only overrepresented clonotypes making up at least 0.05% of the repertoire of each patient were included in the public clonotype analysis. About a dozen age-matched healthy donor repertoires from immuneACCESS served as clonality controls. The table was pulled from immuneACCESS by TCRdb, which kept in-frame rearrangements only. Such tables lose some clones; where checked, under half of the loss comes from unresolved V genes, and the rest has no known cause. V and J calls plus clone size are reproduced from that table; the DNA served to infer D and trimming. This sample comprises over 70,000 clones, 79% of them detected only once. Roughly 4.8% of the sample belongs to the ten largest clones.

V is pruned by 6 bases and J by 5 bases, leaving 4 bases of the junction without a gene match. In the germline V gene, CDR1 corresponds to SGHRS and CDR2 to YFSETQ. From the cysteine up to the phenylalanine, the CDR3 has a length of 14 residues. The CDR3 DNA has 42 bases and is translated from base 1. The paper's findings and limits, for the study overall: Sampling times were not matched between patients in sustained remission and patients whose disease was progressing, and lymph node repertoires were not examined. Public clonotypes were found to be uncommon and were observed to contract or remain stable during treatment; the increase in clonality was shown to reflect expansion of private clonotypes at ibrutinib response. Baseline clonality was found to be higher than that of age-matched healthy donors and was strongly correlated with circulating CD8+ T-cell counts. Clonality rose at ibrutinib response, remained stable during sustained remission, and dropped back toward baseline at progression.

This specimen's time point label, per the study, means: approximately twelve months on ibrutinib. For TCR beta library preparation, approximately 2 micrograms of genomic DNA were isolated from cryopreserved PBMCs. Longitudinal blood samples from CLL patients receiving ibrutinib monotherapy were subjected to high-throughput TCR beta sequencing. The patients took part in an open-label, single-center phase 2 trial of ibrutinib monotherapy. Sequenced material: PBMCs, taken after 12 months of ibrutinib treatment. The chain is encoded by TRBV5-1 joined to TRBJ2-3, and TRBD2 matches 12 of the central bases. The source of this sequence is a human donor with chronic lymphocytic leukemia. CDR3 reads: CASKASGREDTQYF. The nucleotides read TGCGCCAGCAAGGCTAGCGGGAGGGAAGATACGCAGTATTTT.